This T cell receptor beta chain comes out of a study of cytomegalovirus exposure and HLA in healthy donors. Losses at the gene ends were 0 bases for V and 5 bases for J; bases not matched to a gene: 13. The CDR3 extends over 17 amino acids. Looked up from germline, CDR1 is SGHDT and CDR2 is YYEEEE. Whole-study findings and limits: Many donors shared some public TCRs, even though most TCR sequences were rare.

PCR was performed using 60 Vbeta and 13 Jbeta primers. Generated by immunoSEQ multiplex PCR, the TCRdb table keeps only in-frame clones and is missing some. The sample holds about 140,000 clones, just under 85% seen once. Note on this clone: Its antigen is currently unknown.

The chain is built from TRBV5-6 and TRBJ1-2; TRBD1 matches 7 bases. The sample consisted of PBMCs. The TCR was taken from an older woman in good health and CMV-seropositive. The CDR3 reads CASSLEGGQDTYYGYTF. CDR3 sequence (DNA): TGTGCCAGCAGCTTGGAAGGCGGACAGGATACGTATTATGGCTACACCTTC.